This TCR beta chain comes out of a study of PD-1 blockade in mismatch repair-deficient tumors. The overall study: Patients had some twelve mismatch repair-deficient cancer types, all previously treated and progressing.

Sequenced by immunoSEQ multiplex PCR; TCRdb stores in-frame clones only, minus some. The table has 100,000 or so clones, under 90% seen once. Germline values: CDR1 MNHNY, CDR2 SVGAGI (reference sequence). This CDR3 has 14 amino acids. With 7 bases clipped from V and 4 bases from J, the junction kept 5 bases outside the gene matches. PCR or immunohistochemistry showed mismatch repair deficiency in every enrolled patient. This material consisted of peripheral blood, taken about eight months after starting pembrolizumab. The rearrangement joins TRBV6-6 to TRBJ2-3, with 10 bases fitting TRBD2. The receptor comes from an adult with mismatch repair-deficient cancer. The CDR3 here is CASTQREGSDTQYF. In nucleotides, the CDR3 is TGTGCCAGCACGCAGCGGGAGGGGTCAGATACGCAGTATTTT.